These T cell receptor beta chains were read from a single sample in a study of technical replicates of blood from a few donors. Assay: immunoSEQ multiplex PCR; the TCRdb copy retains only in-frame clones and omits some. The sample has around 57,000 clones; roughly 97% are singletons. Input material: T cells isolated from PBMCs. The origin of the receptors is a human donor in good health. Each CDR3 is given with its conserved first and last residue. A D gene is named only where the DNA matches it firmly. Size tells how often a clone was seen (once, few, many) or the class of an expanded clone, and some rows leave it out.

cdr3_aa: CASRRLAGGRETQYF
cdr3_nt: TGCGCCAGCAGAAGACTAGCGGGAGGGCGGGAGACCCAGTACTTC
j_call: TRBJ2-5
v_call: TRBV5-1
d_call: TRBD2
clone_size: .

cdr3_aa: CASSEPGQNSYEQYF
cdr3_nt: TGCGCCAGCAGTGAGCCAGGGCAGAACTCCTACGAGCAGTACTTC
j_call: TRBJ2-7
v_call: TRBV10-1
d_call: .
clone_size: .

cdr3_aa: CASSDLLTGRDGELFF
cdr3_nt: TGCGCCAGCAGTGACTTATTGACAGGGCGGGACGGGGAGCTGTTTTTT
j_call: TRBJ2-2
v_call: TRBV10-1
d_call: .
clone_size: .

cdr3_aa: CASSEVWRGGVNEQFF
cdr3_nt: TGTGCCAGCAGTGAGGTCTGGCGGGGGGGGGTCAATGAGCAGTTCTTC
j_call: TRBJ2-1
v_call: TRBV6-1
d_call: TRBD2
clone_size: .

cdr3_aa: CASSSRTGGFRAFF
cdr3_nt: TGTGCCAGTAGTTCCCGGACAGGGGGTTTTCGAGCTTTCTTT
j_call: TRBJ1-1
v_call: TRBV19
d_call: TRBD1
clone_size: .

cdr3_aa: CASSLPGAGANVLTF
cdr3_nt: TGCGCCAGCAGCTTACCAGGGGCTGGGGCCAACGTCCTGACTTTC
j_call: TRBJ2-6
v_call: TRBV5-1
d_call: .
clone_size: .

cdr3_aa: CASADFLKEPGNTIYF
cdr3_nt: TGTGCCAGTGCGGACTTCTTAAAGGAGCCTGGAAACACCATATATTTT
j_call: TRBJ1-3
v_call: TRBV2
d_call: .
clone_size: .

cdr3_aa: CASRDSFTDTQYF
cdr3_nt: TGCGCCAGCAGGGACAGCTTCACAGATACGCAGTATTTT
j_call: TRBJ2-3
v_call: TRBV5-1
d_call: .
clone_size: .

cdr3_aa: CASSLGGARNIQYF
cdr3_nt: TGTGCCAGCAGTTTAGGGGGGGCGCGGAACATTCAGTACTTC
j_call: TRBJ2-4
v_call: TRBV27
d_call: .
clone_size: .

cdr3_aa: CASHDSLSSYEQYF
cdr3_nt: TGCGCCAGCCACGACAGTCTCAGCTCCTACGAGCAGTACTTC
j_call: TRBJ2-7
v_call: TRBV5-1
d_call: .
clone_size: .

cdr3_aa: CASSPSDQETQYF
cdr3_nt: TGTGCCAGCAGCCCATCAGACCAAGAGACCCAGTACTTC
j_call: TRBJ2-5
v_call: TRBV9
d_call: .
clone_size: .

cdr3_aa: CASRAGAQNTEAFF
cdr3_nt: TGTGCCAGCAGAGCTGGGGCACAGAACACTGAAGCTTTCTTT
j_call: TRBJ1-1
v_call: TRBV6-5
d_call: .
clone_size: .

cdr3_aa: CASSLRVNEQFF
cdr3_nt: TGCGCCAGCAGCCTCAGGGTAAATGAGCAGTTCTTC
j_call: TRBJ2-1
v_call: TRBV5-1
d_call: .
clone_size: .

cdr3_aa: CASSSPGTYNEQFF
cdr3_nt: TGCGCCAGCAGCTCCCCCGGGACCTACAATGAGCAGTTCTTC
j_call: TRBJ2-1
v_call: TRBV5-1
d_call: .
clone_size: .

cdr3_aa: CASTPTGGPSSYEQYF
cdr3_nt: TGTGCCAGCACTCCCACTGGCGGCCCGAGCTCCTACGAGCAGTACTTC
j_call: TRBJ2-7
v_call: TRBV2
d_call: .
clone_size: once

cdr3_aa: CASSFLARGYTF
cdr3_nt: TGTGCCAGCAGCTTCCTTGCGCGTGGCTACACCTTC
j_call: TRBJ1-2
v_call: TRBV11-2
d_call: .
clone_size: .

cdr3_aa: CASSFAGGMGLGQPQHF
cdr3_nt: TGTGCCAGCAGTTTCGCGGGGGGGATGGGTCTCGGTCAGCCCCAGCATTTT
j_call: TRBJ1-5
v_call: TRBV28
d_call: .
clone_size: .